This entry lists 5 T cell receptor beta chains sequenced from one sample in a study of blood T cell repertoires in COVID-19. Repertoires were generated with immunoSEQ multiplex PCR, while TCRdb's copy carries only in-frame clones and drops some. The sample yields approximately 15,000 clones, roughly 80% seen once. The sequencing input was peripheral blood. The receptors shown here come from a human donor in a cohort sampled during active COVID-19.

The chain uses TRBV3-1 (or the pseudogene TRBV3-2) and TRBJ2-5; D might be TRBD2 (7 bases). CDR1 is LGHDT, CDR2 YNNKEL, per germline (reference sequence). V was shortened by 3 bases and J by 13 bases, with 18 bases between the two germline ends. The length of the CDR3 is 13 residues. DNA of the CDR3: TGTGCCAGCAGCCACTTAGACCGGGGGGCCCCGTACTTC. This sequence encodes CASSHLDRGAPYF.

This clone appeared a few times. V gene TRBV9 combines with J gene TRBJ2-1; TRBD1 agrees at 10 bases. The junction had 8 bases not matched to a gene; V was cut back by 4 bases and J by 7 bases. Germline CDR1 and CDR2: SGDLS and YYNGEE. This CDR3 comprises 15 residues. CDR3 sequence (DNA): TGTGCCAGCAGCCCTGGACAGGGGGGCACTAATGAGCAGTTCTTC. Protein sequence: CASSPGQGGTNEQFF.

This chain joins TRBV28 and TRBJ2-2, with 11 positions matching TRBD2. The CDR3 is 15 residues long. The V segment lost 5 bases and the J segment 4 bases; nucleotides outside the gene matches: 3. Germline assignment: CDR1 MDHEN and CDR2 SYDVKM. The CDR3 protein is CASSPGLAATGELFF. The CDR3, as DNA: TGTGCCAGCAGTCCGGGACTAGCGGCCACCGGGGAGCTGTTTTTT.

The chain joins TRBV6-5 to TRBJ2-7; a weak D match, TRBD2 (5 bases). CDR1 is MNHEY and CDR2 is SVGAGI in the germline V gene. V lost 3 bases and J 4 bases, leaving 16 bases between the germline ends. The CDR3 loop spans 15 amino acids. The CDR3 DNA follows: TGTGCCAGCAGTTATTACCCGGGGAGTGGATACGAGCAGTACTTC. This encodes CASSYYPGSGYEQYF.

This clone was observed a single time. The gene calls are TRBV6-2 or TRBV6-3 and TRBJ1-6, with D unclear. V shed 0 bases and J shed 10 bases, with 13 bases lying between them. Germline V gene data show CDR1 as MNHEY and CDR2 as SVGEGT. This CDR3 contains 15 residues. The CDR3 nucleotides read TGTGCCAGCAGTTACTCAGACCAGGTTCGATCACCCCTCCACTTT. It codes for CASSYSDQVRSPLHF.